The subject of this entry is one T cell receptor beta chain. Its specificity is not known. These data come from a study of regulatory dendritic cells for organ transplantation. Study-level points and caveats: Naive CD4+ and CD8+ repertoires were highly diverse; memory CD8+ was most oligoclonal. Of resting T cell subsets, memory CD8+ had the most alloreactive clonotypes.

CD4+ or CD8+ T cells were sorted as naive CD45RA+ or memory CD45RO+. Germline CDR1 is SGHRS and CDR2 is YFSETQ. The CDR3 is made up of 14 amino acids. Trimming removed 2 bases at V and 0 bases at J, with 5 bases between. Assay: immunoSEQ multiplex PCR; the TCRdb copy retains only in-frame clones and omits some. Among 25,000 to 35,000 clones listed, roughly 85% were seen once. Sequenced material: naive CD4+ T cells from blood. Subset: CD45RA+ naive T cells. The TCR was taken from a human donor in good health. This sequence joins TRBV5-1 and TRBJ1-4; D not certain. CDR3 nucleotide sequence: TGCGCCAGCAGCTTAGAGACAACTAATGAAAAACTGTTTTTT. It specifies CASSLETTNEKLFF.